This T cell receptor beta chain was captured by sequencing in a study of blood T cell repertoires in COVID-19. Background on the study: Sites across the United States, Italy and Spain contributed samples from acute and convalescent COVID-19. T cells, B-cell-depleted T cells, or PBMCs supplied cDNA or gDNA.

The authors' processing: Scientists estimated how many nucleated cells there were by amplifying reference gene primers. Clones were read by immunoSEQ multiplex PCR, and TCRdb kept only the in-frame ones, dropping some. V, J and clone size reflect that table, while D and trimming were determined from the DNA. The top ten clones hold 2.9% of a sample with approximately 220,000 clones, roughly 85% of them seen once. This CDR3 is built from 13 residues. The V end lost 3 bases, the J end lost 4 bases, and 6 bases lay between the germline ends. In germline, CDR1 is MDHEN, CDR2 SYDVKM. The sample comprised peripheral blood. This chain connects TRBV28 to TRBJ2-2; D unclear. This receptor was obtained from a man between 50 and 59 years old who had recovered from COVID-19. The CDR3 loop reads CASSLSGTGELFF. The CDR3 nucleotides are TGTGCCAGCAGTTTGTCGGGCACCGGGGAGCTGTTTTTT.